Below are 19 T cell receptor beta chains sequenced from a single sample in a study of T cells expressing NK-cell markers. One entry per CDR3 protein, without DNA, is what TCRdb gives after re-calling the 5' RACE reads. This sample's clone table lists some 600,000 distinct CDR3 sequences. The specimen was blood T cells: a sorted CD56 or NKG2C T cell subset, CD4+ or CD8+ T cells, or bulk PBMC T cells (not recorded which). These receptor sequences come from a man aged 18 to 29 in good health.

The rearrangement uses TRBV6-2 or TRBV6-3 and TRBJ2-1; TCRdb returns TRBD1, unconfirmable since there is no DNA. The CDR3 runs 16 residues. In germline, CDR1 is MNHEY, CDR2 SVGEGT. CDR3 sequence reads: CASSYSGTGSYNEQFF.

The chain's CDR3 is CASSLEETKINEQFF. This chain links TRBV7-2 with TRBJ2-1. The CDR3 is 15 residues long. Per the germline V gene, CDR1 is SGHTA and CDR2 is FQGNSA.

CDR3 sequence: CATSTTATNTGELFF. The gene calls are TRBV24-1 and TRBJ2-2. This CDR3 has 15 residues. Germline values: CDR1 KGHDR, CDR2 SFDVKD.

The rearrangement links TRBV12-3 or TRBV12-4 to TRBJ1-1; TCRdb selects TRBD1, and the lack of DNA leaves this call unchecked. The CDR3 is 13 residues long. This CDR3 is CASSLTGNTEAFF.

The V gene is TRBV2, the J gene TRBJ1-5. The CDR3 totals 15 residues. In germline, CDR1 is SNHLY, CDR2 FYNNEI. This chain's CDR3 is CASSEGRSSGQPQHF.

The V gene is TRBV5-4, the J gene TRBJ2-3; no DNA is available, so the TRBD2 call from TCRdb remains unchecked. The germline V gene has CDR1 SGHNT and CDR2 YYREEE (reference sequence). This CDR3 has 16 residues. The chain's CDR3 is CASSFDSGRLTDTQYF.

The J gene is TRBJ2-5, the V gene TRBV9; TCRdb returns TRBD2, unconfirmable since there is no DNA. CDR1 and CDR2 (germline): SGDLS, YYNGEE. The CDR3 has 19 residues. The CDR3 loop reads CASSVGTLTSGELQETQYF.

The genes are TRBV5-1 and TRBJ2-5; TCRdb indicates TRBD1, and absent DNA this call remains unverified. Germline assignment: CDR1 SGHRS and CDR2 YFSETQ. The CDR3 is made up of 13 amino acids. CDR3 sequence reads: CASSHTGAETQYF.

V gene TRBV3-1 combines with J gene TRBJ1-1. Germline CDR1 and CDR2: LGHDT and YNNKEL (reference sequence). The CDR3 runs 16 residues. CDR3 sequence reads: CASSQETGGMNTEAFF.

This chain links TRBV6-5 with TRBJ1-2; TCRdb's D call of TRBD1 is untestable without DNA. Germline V gives CDR1 MNHEY, CDR2 SVGAGI. This CDR3 has 15 residues. The CDR3 loop reads CASSPGDRENYGYTF.

This chain connects TRBV12-3 or TRBV12-4 to TRBJ2-5; TCRdb's D call of TRBD1 is untestable without DNA. The CDR3 spans 13 residues. This CDR3 reads CASSLQGPGTQYF.

The chain links TRBV7-3 to TRBJ2-4; no DNA is available, so the TRBD1 call from TCRdb remains unchecked. The CDR3 contains 15 residues. CDR1 is SGHTA and CDR2 is FQGTGA in the germline V gene. The chain's CDR3 is CASSLFGGKGNIQYF.

The chain is built from TRBV6-5 and TRBJ1-1. CDR1 and CDR2 from the germline V gene are MNHEY and SVGAGI. CDR3 length: 14 amino acids. This chain's CDR3 is CASSYTGPGTEAFF.

The gene calls are TRBV10-3 and TRBJ2-3. CDR3 length: 12 residues. CDR1 ENHRY and CDR2 SYGVKD come from the germline V gene. The CDR3 reads CAIRGSEDTQYF.

V usage is TRBV29-1 and J usage is TRBJ1-1; as DNA is missing, the TRBD1 call by TCRdb cannot be tested. Germline CDR1 SQVTM, CDR2 ANQGSEA. The CDR3 is 14 residues long. The CDR3 reads CSVGSGTGNTEAFF. Looking up the rest from reference TRBV29-1 and TRBJ1-1 gives the full variable domain: SAVISQKPSRDICQRGTSLTIQCQVDSQVTMMFWYRQQPGQSLTLIATANQGSEATYESGFVIDKFPISRPNLTFSTLTVSNMSPEDSSIYLCSVGSGTGNTEAFFGQGTRLTVV.

The V call is TRBV27, the J call TRBJ2-7; TCRdb gives TRBD1 as the D gene, but with no DNA this cannot be confirmed. CDR3 length: 14 amino acids. Germline CDR1 MNHEY, CDR2 SMNVEV (reference sequence). The chain's CDR3 is CASSWAGGQNEQYF.

This sequence joins TRBV5-1 and TRBJ1-2; the D call from TCRdb, TRBD1, cannot be confirmed without DNA. The CDR3 contains 16 residues. CDR1 and CDR2 from the germline V gene are SGHRS and YFSETQ. CDR3 in amino acids: CASSLSPGTGVTGYTF.

The J gene is TRBJ2-1, the V gene TRBV20-1. CDR3 length equals 13 residues. Germline CDR1 reads DFQATT; CDR2 reads SNEGSKA (reference sequence). CDR3 loop: CSARDFLDNEQFF.

The rearrangement links TRBV20-1 to TRBJ1-2; lacking DNA, the TRBD1 call made by TCRdb goes unchecked. The CDR3 consists of 16 residues. The germline CDR1 and CDR2 sequences are DFQATT and SNEGSKA (reference sequence). This CDR3 is CSAGGTYPFFFYGYTF.